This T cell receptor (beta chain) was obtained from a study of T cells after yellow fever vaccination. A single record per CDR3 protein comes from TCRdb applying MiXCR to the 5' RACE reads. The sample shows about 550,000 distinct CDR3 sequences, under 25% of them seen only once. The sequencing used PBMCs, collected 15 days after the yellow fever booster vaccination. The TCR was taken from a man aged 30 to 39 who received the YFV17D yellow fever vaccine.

The CDR3 DNA follows: TGCGCCAGCAGCACTGGAGGCAGGATAAACACCGGGGAGCTGTTTTTT. Translation gives CASSTGGRINTGELFF. The rearrangement links TRBV5-1 to TRBJ2-2; D might be TRBD2 (5 bases). CDR1 and CDR2 (germline): SGHRS, YFSETQ. The CDR3 sequence is 16 residues long. Trimming took 4 bases from V and 2 from J, leaving 15 bases between them.